These 28 T cell receptor beta chains were sequenced from one sample in a study of T and B cells in COVID-19 patients (dated by TCRdb to 2020 to 2022). Sequencer: Illumina MiSeq. Multiplex PCR with BIOMED2 TRB-A/B primer pools was used to amplify TRB rearrangements. Clones were called with MiXCR by TCRdb after fastp trimmed the public reads at Q25, and only in-frame beta chains were retained. Under each unique CDR3 protein, matching rows form one entry showing the most common genes and DNA. Present in this sample are about 8,400 distinct CDR3 sequences, roughly 24% of which were seen just once. About 6.4% of the sample rests with the top ten. TRB repertoires were amplified from 250-500 ng of genomic DNA extracted from blood. The sequenced material came from blood. The receptor set was obtained from a human donor who had recovered from COVID-19.

The chain links TRBV19 to TRBJ2-2; TRBD2 matches 8 bases. The germline V gene has CDR1 LNHDA and CDR2 SQIVND (reference sequence). With 5 bases clipped from V and 8 bases from J, the junction kept 10 bases outside the gene matches. CDR3 length: 15 amino acids. CDR3 sequence (DNA): TGTGCCAGTAGTGCCCCCGGGACTAGGGCTGGGGAGCTGTTTTTT. This codes for CASSAPGTRAGELFF.

This clonotype appeared many times. This chain connects TRBV18 to TRBJ1-1, with D unresolved. The CDR3 contains 15 residues. Germline loops: CDR1 KGHSH, CDR2 LQKENI. V was pared by 1 base and J by 5 bases, with 14 bases between. The CDR3 region is CASSPLELVDTEAFF. The CDR3 region has the DNA TGTGCCAGCTCACCACTAGAGTTGGTGGATACTGAAGCTTTCTTT.

This clonotype appeared a single time. V gene TRBV7-2 combines with J gene TRBJ1-5; D unclear. Germline V gene lookup returns CDR1 SGHTA and CDR2 FQGNSA. This CDR3 has 15 amino acids. The germline V and J ends were trimmed by 5 bases and 1 base, with 12 bases remaining between them. CDR3: CASSVQAGSNQPQHF. As DNA, the CDR3 is TGTGCCAGCAGCGTACAAGCCGGGAGCAATCAGCCCCAGCATTTT.

This sequence joins TRBV20-1 and TRBJ2-3; 14 nucleotides line up with TRBD2. With 3 bases clipped from V and 1 base from J, the junction kept 6 bases outside the gene matches. Per the germline V gene, CDR1 is DFQATT and CDR2 is SNEGSKA (reference sequence). The CDR3 is 17 residues long. The CDR3 DNA sequence: TGCAGTGCTAGGGTTCCGGGACTAGCGGGAGGCACAGATACGCAGTATTTT. Protein sequence: CSARVPGLAGGTDTQYF.

The chain has TRBV6-6 and TRBJ2-3; TRBD2 aligns across 13 bases. The junction had 5 bases not matched to a gene; V was cut back by 5 bases and J by 3 bases. CDR1 is MNHNY and CDR2 is SVGAGI in the germline V gene (reference sequence). The CDR3 runs to 16 residues. The CDR3 is CASSPLAGGWTDTQYF. CDR3 DNA sequence: TGTGCCAGCAGTCCACTAGCGGGGGGGTGGACAGATACGCAGTATTTT.

The chain is built from TRBV4-3 and TRBJ2-7, with 9 nucleotides matching TRBD2. J gave up 4 bases and V 4 bases, and 11 bases lay outside the gene matches. Germline CDR1 is LGHNA and CDR2 is YSLEER. The CDR3 is 16 residues long. The CDR3 DNA follows: TGCGCCAGCAGCCCCCTGGGACTAGCAAAGCCTTACGAGCAGTACTTC. Protein sequence: CASSPLGLAKPYEQYF.

This clonotype is labeled medium-sized. The chain uses TRBV29-1 and TRBJ1-1; D gene uncertain. Germline CDR1 is SQVTM and CDR2 is ANQGSEA. The CDR3 has 11 residues. V lost 6 bases to trimming and J lost 10 bases, with 15 bases between them. The CDR3: CSVRWEGGAFF. The CDR3 nucleotides read TGCAGCGTCCGGTGGGAGGGAGGAGCTTTCTTT.

This clonotype was observed a few times. The chain carries TRBV4-3 and TRBJ2-3; 7 nucleotides agree with TRBD1. The CDR3 sequence is 16 residues long. Per germline, CDR1 LGHNA and CDR2 YSLEER. Losses at the gene ends were 7 bases for V and 3 bases for J; bases not matched to a gene: 13. The CDR3 DNA reads TGCGCCAGCAACCGAGCCGGGACAGAGAGTACAGATACGCAGTATTTT. It yields the protein CASNRAGTESTDTQYF.

To note about this clonotype: An end of the junction differs from the germline gene, which may be a read error. The V call is TRBV6-2 or TRBV6-3, the J call TRBJ1-1, with no clear D. CDR1 and CDR2 (germline): MNHEY, SVGEGT. The CDR3 is made up of 14 amino acids. The CDR3 coding sequence is TGTGCCAGCAGTAGCGCTCTCATGAACATTGAAGCTTTCTTT. It encodes CASSSALMNIEAFF.

Of note for this clonotype: Since a much larger clone is just one base distant, this may be a read error. The rearrangement joins TRBV6-1 to TRBJ2-1, with 11 bases fitting TRBD1. This CDR3 has 16 amino acids. Germline V gene lookup returns CDR1 MNHNS and CDR2 SASEGT. V lost 1 base and J lost 10; bases outside the gene matches: 9. The CDR3 region has the DNA TGTGCCAGCAGTGAAGTGGACAGGGGGCTTTCCTACGAGCAGTTCTTC. Its protein is CASSEVDRGLSYEQFF.

The gene calls are TRBV15 and TRBJ1-2; D perhaps matches TRBD1 (6 bases). The V gene's germline CDR1 is LNHNV and CDR2 YYDKDF (reference sequence). This CDR3 has 14 amino acids. Trimming removed 5 bases at V and 3 bases at J, with 13 bases between. The CDR3 region is CATSEGGRDYGYTF. The CDR3 DNA reads as TGTGCCACCAGCGAGGGGGGGCGCGACTATGGCTACACCTTC.

This clonotype was observed at least ten times. The gene calls are TRBV6-2 or TRBV6-3 and TRBJ2-1, with 8 bases fitting TRBD2. CDR1 is MNHEY, CDR2 SVGEGT, per germline. The V segment lost 0 bases and the J segment 7 bases; nucleotides outside the gene matches: 8. The CDR3 contains 16 residues. The CDR3: CASSYSRTSLLNEQFF. The CDR3 DNA reads TGTGCCAGCAGTTACTCAAGGACTAGCCTCCTTAATGAGCAGTTCTTC.

In its sample, this clonotype ranks as medium-sized. The V call is TRBV29-1, the J call TRBJ2-7; D tentatively reads TRBD1 or TRBD2 (5 bases each). Trimming removed 1 base at V and 0 bases at J, with 7 bases between. This CDR3 contains 13 residues. Germline V gene data show CDR1 as SQVTM and CDR2 as ANQGSEA. The CDR3 DNA sequence: TGCAGCGTTGAAGTGGGGGACTCCTACGAGCAGTACTTC. Protein: CSVEVGDSYEQYF.

This clonotype is medium-sized in the sample. This sequence joins TRBV18 and TRBJ2-7; possible D gene TRBD2, 5 bases. This CDR3 region has 15 residues. Germline assignment: CDR1 KGHSH and CDR2 LQKENI. Trimming pared 2 bases from V and 0 bases from J, leaving 11 bases between. In nucleotides, the CDR3 is TGTGCCAGCTCACCATTCGTGGGGAGCTCCTACGAGCAGTACTTC. Protein: CASSPFVGSSYEQYF.

This clonotype is deemed medium-sized. The genes are TRBV27 and TRBJ1-5; D unclear. CDR1 MNHEY and CDR2 SMNVEV come from the germline V gene (reference sequence). The CDR3 has 15 residues. Trimming shortened V by 2 bases and J by 9 bases, and 17 bases separated the two germline ends. The CDR3 region has the DNA TGTGCCAGCAGTTTAGATCCAGGTACAACGACGCCCCAGCATTTT. Its protein is CASSLDPGTTTPQHF.

This clonotype ranks as medium-sized. The chain recombines TRBV29-1 with TRBJ1-5; 7 bases map to TRBD1. The CDR3 is made up of 14 amino acids. Unmatched junction bases numbered 7, after V lost 6 bases and J lost 2 bases. Germline V gene data show CDR1 as SQVTM and CDR2 as ANQGSEA. CDR3 sequence reads: CSVRQGSGNQPQHF. CDR3 bases: TGCAGCGTAAGACAGGGCTCTGGCAATCAGCCCCAGCATTTT.

This clonotype is classed as medium-sized. The V and J genes are TRBV13 and TRBJ1-5; TRBD1 is a possible D gene (6 bases). Germline loops: CDR1 PRHDT, CDR2 FYEKMQ (reference sequence). This CDR3 comprises 12 residues. The V gene lost 5 bases and the J gene lost 5 bases, with 7 bases spanning the gap. The CDR3 sequence: CASSPGDQPQHF. The CDR3 DNA is TGTGCCAGCAGCCCAGGGGATCAGCCCCAGCATTTT.

This clonotype is categorized as medium-sized (0.01 to 0.1%). The gene calls are TRBV6-5 and TRBJ2-1, with D perhaps TRBD1 (7 bases). V was trimmed by 2 bases and J by 5 bases, leaving 10 bases between them. Germline V lookup: CDR1 MNHEY, CDR2 SVGAGI. The length of the CDR3 is 14 residues. CDR3 region: CASSYQGGHNEQFF. CDR3 nucleotide sequence: TGTGCCAGCAGTTACCAGGGGGGACACAATGAGCAGTTCTTC.

In its sample, this clonotype is medium-sized (0.01 to 0.1%). The V gene is TRBV15, the J gene TRBJ2-3; D uncertain. The CDR3 contains 16 residues. Trimming left V 5 bases short and J 0 bases short, with 15 bases between. Germline-derived CDR1 and CDR2 are LNHNV and YYDKDF (reference sequence). CDR3 nucleotide sequence: TGTGCCACCAGCGGGGTATACTGGTCTAGCACAGATACGCAGTATTTT. This codes for CATSGVYWSSTDTQYF.

This clonotype is termed medium-sized. The chain is built from TRBV29-1 and TRBJ1-2; 8 bases are shared with TRBD1. The CDR3 totals 13 residues. CDR1 and CDR2 from the germline V gene are SQVTM and ANQGSEA. Unmatched junction bases numbered 5, after V lost 5 bases and J lost 3 bases. CDR3 loop: CSVTTGDDYGYTF. Here the CDR3 DNA reads TGCAGCGTTACGACAGGGGATGACTATGGCTACACCTTC.

The chain links TRBV7-9 to TRBJ1-5; the D gene is possibly TRBD1 (6 bases). V gave up 5 bases and J gave up 10 bases, with 15 bases separating them. This CDR3 spans 13 amino acids. The germline CDR1 and CDR2 sequences are SEHNR and FQNEAQ (reference sequence). The CDR3 sequence is CASSKGHGEPQHF. The CDR3 bases are TGTGCCAGCAGCAAGGGACACGGGGAACCCCAGCATTTT.

This clonotype was counted ten times or more. This chain links TRBV13 with TRBJ1-2; TRBD1 is a possible D gene (5 bases). CDR1 and CDR2 (germline): PRHDT, FYEKMQ (reference sequence). V dropped 5 bases and J dropped 0 bases, with 13 bases sitting between them. The CDR3 has 15 residues. The CDR3 DNA is TGTGCCAGCAGCCCCTACCGGGGGGCTAACTATGGCTACACCTTC. It is translated as CASSPYRGANYGYTF.

This clonotype qualifies as medium-sized. This rearrangement joins TRBV12-3 or TRBV12-4 to TRBJ2-5, with D possibly TRBD1 on 5 matching bases. This CDR3 has 12 residues. With 6 bases removed from V and 2 bases from J, the gap between germline ends came to 7 bases. CDR3: CASRGLQETQYF. The CDR3 nucleotides read TGTGCCAGCAGGGGGCTGCAAGAGACCCAGTACTTC.

The rearrangement links TRBV4-3 to TRBJ2-3, with TRBD2 matching 9 bases. Germline trimming cut 1 base from V and 4 bases from J; bases unmatched to any gene: 9. CDR1 and CDR2 (germline): LGHNA, YSLEER. This CDR3 comprises 17 residues. Here the CDR3 DNA reads TGCGCCAGCAGCCAAGGGGGTTTAGCGGGAGAATCAGATACGCAGTATTTT. Translated: CASSQGGLAGESDTQYF.

This clonotype was seen many times. The genes are TRBV12-3 or TRBV12-4 and TRBJ2-7; D might be TRBD2 (7 bases). CDR3 length: 12 amino acids. Trimming left V 10 bases short and J 6 bases short, with 16 bases between. The CDR3 DNA reads TGTGCCACGGGGGGCGGGGGCGGCGAGCAGTACTTC. The encoded protein is CATGGGGGEQYF.

Only a few counts were recorded for this clonotype. The chain joins TRBV7-6 to TRBJ2-5, with D perhaps matching TRBD1 (6 bases). Germline V CDR1 and CDR2: SGHVS, FNYEAQ. The V end lost 0 bases, the J end lost 3 bases, and 8 bases lay between the germline ends. This CDR3 comprises 14 residues. The CDR3 reads CASSLADREETQYF. For the CDR3, the DNA is TGTGCCAGCAGCTTAGCGGACAGAGAAGAGACCCAGTACTTC.

This clonotype is judged medium-sized. The chain is built from TRBV19 and TRBJ1-2, with D possibly TRBD1 on 5 matching bases. CDR1 and CDR2 (germline): LNHDA, SQIVND (reference sequence). This CDR3 comprises 13 residues. V was cut by 6 bases and J by 1 base, with 9 bases left in between. CDR3: CASRRGGNYGYTF. The CDR3 coding sequence is TGTGCCAGTAGGAGGGGTGGTAACTATGGCTACACCTTC.

Sample share makes this clonotype medium-sized (0.01 to 0.1%). The chain links TRBV27 to TRBJ2-6; maybe TRBD2 (5 bases). The CDR3 has 16 amino acids. Between the trimmed V and J ends, which lost 3 bases and 0 bases, there was a span of 9 bases. Germline V gene sequence: CDR1 MNHEY, CDR2 SMNVEV (reference sequence). DNA of the CDR3: TGTGCCAGCAGTTTGGACGGAGGCTCTGGGGCCAACGTCCTGACTTTC. Protein: CASSLDGGSGANVLTF. Together with reference TRBV27 and TRBJ2-6, the CDR3 gives the full variable domain: EAQVTQNPRYLITVTGKKLTVTCSQNMNHEYMSWYRQDPGLGLRQIYYSMNVEVTDKGDVPEGYKVSRKEKRNFPLILESPSPNQTSLYFCASSLDGGSGANVLTFGAGSRLTVL.